This T cell receptor (beta chain) is drawn from a study of blood T cell repertoires in COVID-19. Study-level background: Whether acute or convalescent, the COVID-19 samples came from the United States, Italy and Spain. In each case, the material was cDNA or gDNA derived from T cells, B-cell-depleted T cells, or PBMCs.

In the study's own analysis: Estimation of nucleated cell counts was performed using reference gene primer amplification. TCRdb keeps only in-frame clones here, not all; method: immunoSEQ multiplex PCR. The DNA gave D and trimming, while V, J and clone size come from that table. The repertoire has about 150,000 clones, almost 85% of them found once; the top ten carry about 14%. Germline CDR1 is KGHSH and CDR2 is LQKENI. This CDR3 comprises 18 residues. Losses at the gene ends were 2 bases for V and 4 bases for J; bases not matched to a gene: 13. Sequenced sample: peripheral blood. The clonotype comes from a man aged 18 to 30 with active or convalescent COVID-19. V is TRBV18 and J is TRBJ1-2; 10 bases map to TRBD1. As DNA, the CDR3 is TGTGCCAGCTCACCAATCTCAGGCCCGACAGGGGGCGGCTATGGCTACACCTTC. Translating it yields CASSPISGPTGGGYGYTF.